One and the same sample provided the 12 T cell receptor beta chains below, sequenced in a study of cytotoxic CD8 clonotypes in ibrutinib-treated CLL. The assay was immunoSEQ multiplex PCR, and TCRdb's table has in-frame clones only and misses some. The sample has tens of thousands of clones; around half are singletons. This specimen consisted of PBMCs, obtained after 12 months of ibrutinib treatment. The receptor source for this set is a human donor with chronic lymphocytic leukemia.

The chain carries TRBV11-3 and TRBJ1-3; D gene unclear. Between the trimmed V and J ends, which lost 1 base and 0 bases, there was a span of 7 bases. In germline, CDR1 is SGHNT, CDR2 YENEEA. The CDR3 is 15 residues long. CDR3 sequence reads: CASSLGSLSGNTIYF. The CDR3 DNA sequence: TGTGCCAGCAGCTTAGGCAGCCTCTCTGGAAACACCATATATTTT.

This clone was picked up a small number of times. In DNA, the CDR3 is TGCAGCGGAGGACAGCTAGAGACCCAGTACTTC. It translates to CSGGQLETQYF. The V and J genes are TRBV29-1 and TRBJ2-5; TRBD1 is a possible D gene (6 bases). The CDR3 is 11 residues long. Trimming removed 7 bases at V and 4 bases at J, with 10 bases between. Germline loops: CDR1 SQVTM, CDR2 ANQGSEA.

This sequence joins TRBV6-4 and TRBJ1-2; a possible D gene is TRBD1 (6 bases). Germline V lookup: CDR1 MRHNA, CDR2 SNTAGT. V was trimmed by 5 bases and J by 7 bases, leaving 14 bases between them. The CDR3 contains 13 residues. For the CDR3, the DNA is TGTGCCAGCAGTCTACAGGGACGGGGTGGCTACACCTTC. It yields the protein CASSLQGRGGYTF.

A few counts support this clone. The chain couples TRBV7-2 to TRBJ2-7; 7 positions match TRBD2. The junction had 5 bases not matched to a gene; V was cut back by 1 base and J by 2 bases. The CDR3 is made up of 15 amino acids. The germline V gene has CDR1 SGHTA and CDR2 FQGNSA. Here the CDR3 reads CASSLGGRAAYEQYF. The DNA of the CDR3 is TGTGCCAGCAGCTTAGGCGGGAGAGCCGCCTACGAGCAGTACTTC.

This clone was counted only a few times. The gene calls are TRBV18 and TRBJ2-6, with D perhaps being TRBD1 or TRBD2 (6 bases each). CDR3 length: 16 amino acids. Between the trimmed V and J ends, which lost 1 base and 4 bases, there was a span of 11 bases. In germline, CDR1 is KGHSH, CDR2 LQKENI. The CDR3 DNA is TGTGCCAGCTCACCACAAGGGGGGTCCGGGGCCAACGTCCTGACTTTC. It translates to CASSPQGGSGANVLTF.

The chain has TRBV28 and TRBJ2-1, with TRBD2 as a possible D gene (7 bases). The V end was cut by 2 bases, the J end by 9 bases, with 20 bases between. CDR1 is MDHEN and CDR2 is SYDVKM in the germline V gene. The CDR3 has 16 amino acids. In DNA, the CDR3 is TGTGCCAGCAGTTTAGCTGGGGGGCGGGAGCGAGGTGAGCAGTTCTTC. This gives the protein CASSLAGGRERGEQFF.

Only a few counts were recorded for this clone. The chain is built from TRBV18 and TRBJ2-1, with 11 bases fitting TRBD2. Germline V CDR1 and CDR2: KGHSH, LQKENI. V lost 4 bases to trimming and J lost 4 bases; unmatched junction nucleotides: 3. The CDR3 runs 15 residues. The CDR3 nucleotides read TGTGCCAGCTCACTAGCGGGAGGGAGGTACAATGAGCAGTTCTTC. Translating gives CASSLAGGRYNEQFF.

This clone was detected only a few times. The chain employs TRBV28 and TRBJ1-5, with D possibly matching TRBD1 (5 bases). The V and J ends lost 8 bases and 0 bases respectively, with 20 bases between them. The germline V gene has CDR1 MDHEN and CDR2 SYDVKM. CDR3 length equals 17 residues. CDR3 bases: TGTGCCAGCTGTCAAGCCGGGGCCTATTATAGCAATCAGCCCCAGCATTTT. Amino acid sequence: CASCQAGAYYSNQPQHF.

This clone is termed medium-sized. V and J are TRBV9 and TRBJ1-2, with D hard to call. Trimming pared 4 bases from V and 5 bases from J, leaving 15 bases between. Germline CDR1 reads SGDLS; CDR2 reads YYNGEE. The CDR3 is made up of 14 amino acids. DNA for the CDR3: TGTGCCAGCAGCCCCCCTACACCCGCTTATGGCTACACCTTC. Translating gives CASSPPTPAYGYTF.

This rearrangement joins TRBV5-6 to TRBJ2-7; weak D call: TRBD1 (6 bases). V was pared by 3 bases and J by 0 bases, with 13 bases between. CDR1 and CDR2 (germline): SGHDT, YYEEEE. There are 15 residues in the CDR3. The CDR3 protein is CASSSLTGSSYEQYF. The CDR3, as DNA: TGTGCCAGCAGCTCTCTGACAGGAAGCTCCTACGAGCAGTACTTC. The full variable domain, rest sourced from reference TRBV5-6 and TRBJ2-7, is DAGVTQSPTHLIKTRGQQVTLRCSPKSGHDTVSWYQQALGQGPQFIFQYYEEEERQRGNFPDRFSGHQFPNYSSELNVNALLLGDSALYLCASSSLTGSSYEQYFGPGTRLTVT.

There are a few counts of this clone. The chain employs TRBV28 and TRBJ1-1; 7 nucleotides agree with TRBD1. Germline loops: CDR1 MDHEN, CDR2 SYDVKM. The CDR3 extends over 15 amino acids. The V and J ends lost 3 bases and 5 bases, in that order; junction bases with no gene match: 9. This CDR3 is CASSFQTGPGTEAFF. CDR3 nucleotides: TGTGCCAGCAGTTTCCAGACAGGGCCTGGGACTGAAGCTTTCTTT.

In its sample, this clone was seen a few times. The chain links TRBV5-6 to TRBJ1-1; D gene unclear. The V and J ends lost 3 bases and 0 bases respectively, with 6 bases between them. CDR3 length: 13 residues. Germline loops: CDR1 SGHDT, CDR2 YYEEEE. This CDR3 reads CASSWNMNTEAFF. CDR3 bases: TGTGCCAGCAGCTGGAACATGAACACTGAAGCTTTCTTT.